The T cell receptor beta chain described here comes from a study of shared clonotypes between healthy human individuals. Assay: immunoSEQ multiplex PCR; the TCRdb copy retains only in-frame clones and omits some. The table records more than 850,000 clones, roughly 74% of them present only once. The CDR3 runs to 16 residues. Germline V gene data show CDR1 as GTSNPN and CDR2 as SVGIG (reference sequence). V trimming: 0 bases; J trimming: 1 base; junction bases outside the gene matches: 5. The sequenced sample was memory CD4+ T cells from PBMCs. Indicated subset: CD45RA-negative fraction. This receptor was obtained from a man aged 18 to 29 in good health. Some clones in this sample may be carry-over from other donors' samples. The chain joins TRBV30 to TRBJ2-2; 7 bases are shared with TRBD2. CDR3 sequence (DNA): TGTGCCTGGAGTGTACCGGGGGGTAGGAACACCGGGGAGCTGTTTTTT. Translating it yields CAWSVPGGRNTGELFF. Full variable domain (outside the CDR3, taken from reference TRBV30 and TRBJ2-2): SQTIHQWPATLVQPVGSPLSLECTVEGTSNPNLYWYRQAAGRGLQLLFYSVGIGQISSEVPQNLSASRPQDRQFILSSKKLLLSDSGFYLCAWSVPGGRNTGELFFGEGSRLTVL.